This T cell receptor beta chain was sequenced during a study of tumor-infiltrating lymphocytes in localized non-small cell lung cancer. Study context: Tumor tissue and non-adjacent uninvolved lung came from each patient.

Looked up from germline, CDR1 is SQVTM and CDR2 is ANQGSEA. The CDR3 consists of 12 residues. V was clipped by 7 bases and J by 6 bases; unmatched bases: 6. Data came from immunoSEQ multiplex PCR; TCRdb stores just in-frame clones and leaves some out. Here the sample spans around 2,800 clones, 65% being singletons. Study observations and caveats: Only some patients had TCR sequencing, depending on available tissue. Immunotypes IM1 and IM2 had similar TCR-derived T-cell fractions. Each assay used a separate piece of the same tissue.

On this clone itself: Its target is not known.

The chain combines TRBV29-1 with TRBJ1-2, with TRBD1 identical over 9 bases. The sequence derives from a human donor with non-small cell lung cancer. The sample consisted of uninvolved lung tissue not adjacent to the tumor. This CDR3 is CSARDRVDGYTF. The CDR3 coding sequence is TGCAGCGCCCGGGACAGGGTGGATGGCTACACCTTC.